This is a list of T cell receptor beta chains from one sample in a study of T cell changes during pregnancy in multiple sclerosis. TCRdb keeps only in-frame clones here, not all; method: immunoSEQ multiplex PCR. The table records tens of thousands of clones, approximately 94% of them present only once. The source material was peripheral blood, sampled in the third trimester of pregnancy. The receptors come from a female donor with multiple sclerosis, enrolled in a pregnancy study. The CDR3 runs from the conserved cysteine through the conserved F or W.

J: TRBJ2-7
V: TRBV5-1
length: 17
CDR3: CASSFRLAGDKDYEQYF

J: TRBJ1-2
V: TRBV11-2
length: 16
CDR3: CASSLDPRGVLSGYTF

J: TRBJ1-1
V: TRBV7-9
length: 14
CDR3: CASSSPDWNTEAFF

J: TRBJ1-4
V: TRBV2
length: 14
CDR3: CASSGSNRGEKLFF

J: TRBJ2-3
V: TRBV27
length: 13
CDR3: CASSSRAADTQYF

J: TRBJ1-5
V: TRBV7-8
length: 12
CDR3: CASSLASQPQHF

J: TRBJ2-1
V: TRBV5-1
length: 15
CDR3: CASSVTGDSYNEQFF

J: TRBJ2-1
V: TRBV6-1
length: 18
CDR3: CASSGGTSGRLTYNEQFF

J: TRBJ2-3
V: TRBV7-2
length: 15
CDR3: CASSPNRPSTDTQYF

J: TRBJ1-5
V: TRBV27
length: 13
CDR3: CASSLTGGQPQHF

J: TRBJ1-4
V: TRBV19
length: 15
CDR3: CASSPGGAANEKLFF

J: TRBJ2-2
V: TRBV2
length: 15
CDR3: CASRLVAANTGELFF

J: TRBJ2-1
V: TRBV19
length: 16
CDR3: CASSIRSGRGYNEQFF

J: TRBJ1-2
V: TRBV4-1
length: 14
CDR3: CASSRDGTGKGYTF

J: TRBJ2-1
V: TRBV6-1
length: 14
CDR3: CASSLAGTRNEQFF

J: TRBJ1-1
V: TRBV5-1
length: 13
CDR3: CASSRGTNTEAFF

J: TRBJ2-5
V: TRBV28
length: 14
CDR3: CASRLAGVIETQYF

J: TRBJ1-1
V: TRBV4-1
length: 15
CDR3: CASSSSREPGTEAFF

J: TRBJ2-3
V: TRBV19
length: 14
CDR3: CASSSQGSTDTQYF

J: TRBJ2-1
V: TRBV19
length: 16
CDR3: CASSIVSSGPYNEQFF

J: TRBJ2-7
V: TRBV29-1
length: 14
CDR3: CSVITSWSSYEQYF

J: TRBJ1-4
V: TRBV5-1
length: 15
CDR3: CASTATGGPNEKLFF

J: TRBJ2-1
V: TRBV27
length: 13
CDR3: CASRGTGKGEQFF

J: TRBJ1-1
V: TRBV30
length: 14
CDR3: CAWSVVGGNTEAFF